This T cell receptor beta chain derives from a study of T cells after yellow fever vaccination. Trimming cost V 4 bases and J 9 bases; bases outside gene matches: 9. Germline V CDR1 and CDR2: SGHTA, FQGNSA. This CDR3 is 15 amino acids long. TCRdb re-called the 5' RACE reads through MiXCR, storing one row per CDR3 protein. This sample yields about 400,000 distinct CDR3 sequences, of which roughly 12% are seen a single time; 18% belongs to the top ten. Sample: PBMCs, taken on the day of the first yellow fever vaccination. The sequence came from a man younger than 35 who received the YFV17D yellow fever vaccine. The V and J genes are TRBV7-2 and TRBJ2-1, with 10 bases identical to TRBD1. The CDR3 DNA reads as TGTGCCAGCAGCTCACAGACAGGGGGCCAGGGTGAGCAGTTCTTC. Translated, it gives CASSSQTGGQGEQFF.